This TCR beta chain originates from a study of blood T cell repertoires in COVID-19. Study details: Acute and convalescent COVID-19 samples came from the United States, Italy and Spain.

In the authors' workflow: Reference gene primer amplification gave estimated nucleated cell counts. TCRdb's copy holds only in-frame clones and misses some; the assay was immunoSEQ multiplex PCR. That table furnishes V, J and clone size, whereas the DNA furnished D and trimming. The sample includes under 200,000 clones, about 89% of them seen just once. The TCR comes from a man aged 40-50 years with active or convalescent COVID-19. The sequencing input was peripheral blood.

The CDR3 bases are TGTGCCAGCAGCCTCAGGGAATCCTACGAGCAGTACTTC. Translation: CASSLRESYEQYF. The chain joins TRBV11-2 to TRBJ2-7; D may be TRBD1 (5 bases). Germline loops: CDR1 SGHAT, CDR2 FQNNGV. V was shortened by 5 bases and J by 1 base, with 9 bases between the two germline ends. There are 13 residues in the CDR3.